What follows are 15 T cell receptor beta chains derived from one specimen sequenced in a study of cytomegalovirus exposure and HLA in healthy donors. Primers: 60 Vbeta forward and 13 Jbeta reverse. Generated by immunoSEQ multiplex PCR, the TCRdb table keeps only in-frame clones and is missing some. This table holds more than 150,000 clones, about 75% found once. The sample consisted of PBMCs. All receptors derive from a man aged 45-60 years in good health and CMV-seropositive.

The CDR3 nucleotides read TGTGCCAGCAGTGCTTTTGGACAGACCCCGAACACTGAAGCTTTCTTT. This encodes CASSAFGQTPNTEAFF. The rearrangement links TRBV6-1 to TRBJ1-1; TRBD1 might be the D (6 bases). V was shortened by 4 bases and J by 1 base, with 16 bases between the two germline ends. From germline, CDR1 is MNHNS and CDR2 SASEGT. The CDR3 covers 16 residues.

The chain links TRBV5-6 to TRBJ2-7, with TRBD1 matching over 9 bases. With 0 bases clipped from V and 3 bases from J, the junction kept 4 bases outside the gene matches. Germline CDR1 is SGHDT and CDR2 is YYEEEE. The CDR3 totals 15 residues. The CDR3 loop is CASSLGTGVLYEQYV. The CDR3 DNA is TGTGCCAGCAGCTTGGGGACAGGGGTTCTCTACGAGCAGTACGTC.

The genes are TRBV7-9 and TRBJ1-4, with D hard to call. The germline V gene encodes CDR1 SEHNR and CDR2 FQNEAQ (reference sequence). This CDR3 spans 14 amino acids. The V and J ends lost 2 bases and 2 bases respectively, with 6 bases between them. The CDR3, as DNA: TGTGCCAGCAGCTTACACAGTACTAATGAAAAACTGTTTTTT. Its translation is CASSLHSTNEKLFF.

This chain joins TRBV2 and TRBJ1-1; D gene uncertain. V lost 6 bases and J lost 6, with 14 bases in between. CDR1 and CDR2 from the germline V gene are SNHLY and FYNNEI. The CDR3 length is 13 residues. CDR3 sequence reads: CASSPNEGPEAFF. CDR3 DNA: TGTGCCAGCAGCCCAAATGAGGGTCCTGAAGCTTTCTTT.

This chain joins TRBV11-2 and TRBJ2-7, with D tentatively TRBD2 (5 bases). Trimming took off 3 bases at V and 3 bases at J, with 15 bases between the two ends. Germline lookup yields CDR1 SGHAT and CDR2 FQNNGV. The CDR3 is made up of 15 amino acids. The CDR3 here is CASSFRTSGNYEQYF. CDR3 DNA: TGTGCCAGCAGCTTCCGGACCTCCGGGAACTACGAGCAGTACTTC.

The rearrangement links TRBV28 to TRBJ1-1; D is possibly TRBD1 (6 bases). CDR1 MDHEN and CDR2 SYDVKM come from the germline V gene. This CDR3 is built from 14 residues. V lost 5 bases to trimming and J lost 4 bases, with 14 bases between them. CDR3 loop: CASSLIQGTTEAFF. The CDR3 DNA is TGTGCCAGCAGTCTTATACAGGGTACCACTGAAGCTTTCTTT.

This rearrangement joins TRBV5-1 to TRBJ2-7; 7 bases fit TRBD2. The junction had 3 bases not matched to a gene; V was cut back by 0 bases and J by 0 bases. CDR3 size: 15 residues. The V gene's germline CDR1 is SGHRS and CDR2 YFSETQ. Here the CDR3 DNA reads TGCGCCAGCAGCTTGGACGGGGGGTCCTCCTACGAGCAGTACTTC. Protein product: CASSLDGGSSYEQYF.

This clone came up once. The chain recombines TRBV15 with TRBJ1-4; perhaps TRBD1 as D (6 bases). Germline CDR1 reads LNHNV; CDR2 reads YYDKDF (reference sequence). V gave up 3 bases and J gave up 0 bases, with 11 bases separating them. The CDR3 has 16 amino acids. The DNA for the CDR3 is TGTGCCACCAGCAGGGGGACAAGCGCAACTAATGAAAAACTGTTTTTT. It translates to CATSRGTSATNEKLFF.

The chain uses TRBV11-2 and TRBJ2-5, with 7 bases matching TRBD1. The CDR3 runs to 16 residues. Germline CDR1 is SGHAT and CDR2 is FQNNGV. The trim removed 5 bases at V and 2 bases at J, leaving 11 bases unmatched. The CDR3 is CASSRNRGRVQETQYF. CDR3 DNA: TGTGCCAGCAGCCGAAACAGGGGAAGGGTACAAGAGACCCAGTACTTC. The full variable domain, its missing parts supplied by reference TRBV11-2 and TRBJ2-5, is EAGVAQSPRYKIIEKRQSVAFWCNPISGHATLYWYQQILGQGPKLLIQFQNNGVVDDSQLPKDRFSAERLKGVDSTLKIQPAKLEDSAVYLCASSRNRGRVQETQYFGPGTRLLVL.

CDR3 nucleotide sequence: TGTGCCAGCAGCCAATATCTAGGCGTGAACACTGAAGCTTTCTTT. Translation: CASSQYLGVNTEAFF. The chain has TRBV14 and TRBJ1-1, with unresolved D. CDR1 is SGHDN and CDR2 is FVKESK in the germline V gene. The CDR3 has 15 amino acids. Trimming removed 2 bases from V and 0 bases from J, with 10 bases in between.

The V call is TRBV6-5, the J call TRBJ2-5; D is perhaps TRBD1 (6 bases). The CDR3 has 15 residues. Germline lookup yields CDR1 MNHEY and CDR2 SVGAGI. V was trimmed by 0 bases and J by 4 bases, leaving 12 bases between them. The CDR3 DNA reads as TGTGCCAGCAGTTACTCGGAACAGGGTGGAGAGACCCAGTACTTC. This gives the protein CASSYSEQGGETQYF.

The rearrangement links TRBV2 to TRBJ2-2; 13 bases agree with TRBD2. This CDR3 is 17 amino acids long. The V gene end was trimmed by 6 bases and the J gene end by 2 bases; junction bases not matched to a gene: 6. Germline V gene sequence: CDR1 SNHLY, CDR2 FYNNEI. The CDR3 region has the DNA TGTGCCAGCAGCCAAACTAGCGGGGGGGCTAACACCGGGGAGCTGTTTTTT. Its protein product is CASSQTSGGANTGELFF.

The V and J genes are TRBV5-6 and TRBJ1-5; D is unresolved. The germline V gene has CDR1 SGHDT and CDR2 YYEEEE. Trimming stripped 0 bases from V and 0 bases from J, with 7 bases between. This CDR3 region has 15 residues. As DNA, the CDR3 is TGTGCCAGCAGCTTGGCAGATTATAGCAATCAGCCCCAGCATTTT. Translation: CASSLADYSNQPQHF.

This clone showed up just once. The V gene is TRBV4-3, the J gene TRBJ2-7; D is ambiguous. The CDR3 is made up of 15 amino acids. Germline lookup yields CDR1 LGHNA and CDR2 YSLEER. Deletions cut 0 bases from V and 6 bases from J, with 15 bases between. CDR3 sequence (DNA): TGCGCCAGCAGCCAAGATGATCGGCGGTTCGTCGAGCAGTACTTC. This codes for CASSQDDRRFVEQYF.

The chain couples TRBV30 to TRBJ2-1; D gene unclear. The CDR3 extends over 11 amino acids. Germline V CDR1 and CDR2: GTSNPN, SVGIG (reference sequence). V lost 1 base, J lost 7 bases, and 5 bases lay in between. The CDR3 loop reads CAWSDQNEQFF. CDR3 DNA sequence: TGTGCCTGGAGTGACCAGAATGAGCAGTTCTTC.